The 15 T cell receptor beta chains below all came from one sample that was sequenced in a study of T cell responses to AZD1222 COVID-19 vaccine. This table comes from immunoSEQ multiplex PCR, and its TCRdb copy is limited to in-frame clones, with some not included. The sample holds about 74,000 clones, more than 80% seen once. Sequencing used peripheral blood, obtained on day 0 of AZD1222 vaccination. Receptors were obtained from an adult in good health.

The chain carries TRBV4-3 and TRBJ1-6, with D perhaps TRBD1 (6 bases). This CDR3 has 15 residues. V was cut by 0 bases and J by 8 bases, with 11 bases left in between. Germline V gene data show CDR1 as LGHNA and CDR2 as YSLEER. As DNA, the CDR3 is TGCGCCAGCAGCCAAGATCAGGGGAGGCATTCACCCCTCCACTTT. Translated, it gives CASSQDQGRHSPLHF.

This rearrangement joins TRBV18 to TRBJ2-1, with 10 bases aligning to TRBD2. Germline lookup yields CDR1 KGHSH and CDR2 LQKENI. Trimming at V came to 3 bases and at J to 7 bases, leaving 9 bases not matched to a gene. The CDR3 is 16 residues long. CDR3: CASSPSTSGAGNEQFF. The CDR3 DNA is TGTGCCAGCTCACCTTCAACTAGCGGGGCGGGGAATGAGCAGTTCTTC.

This chain joins TRBV25-1 and TRBJ2-4, with 11 bases that match TRBD2. Trimming removed 6 bases from V and 8 bases from J; junction bases left unmatched: 9. There are 15 residues in the CDR3. The germline CDR1 and CDR2 sequences are MGHDK and SYGVNS. The chain's CDR3 is CASRLTSGTADIQYF. In nucleotides, the CDR3 is TGTGCCAGCAGGTTGACTAGCGGGACAGCAGACATTCAGTACTTC. The complete variable domain, with remaining parts taken from reference TRBV25-1 and TRBJ2-4, reads EADIYQTPRYLVIGTGKKITLECSQTMGHDKMYWYQQDPGMELHLIHYSYGVNSTEKGDLSSESTVSRIRTEHFPLTLESARPSHTSQYLCASRLTSGTADIQYFGAGTRLSVL.

V and J are TRBV10-1 and TRBJ1-4; 11 bases are a match to TRBD1. The trim removed 6 bases at V and 5 bases at J, leaving 5 bases unmatched. The length of the CDR3 is 15 residues. Germline lookup yields CDR1 WNHNN and CDR2 SYGVQD (reference sequence). CDR3 protein: CASRGRDRGNEKLFF. CDR3 coding DNA: TGCGCCAGCAGAGGGCGGGACAGGGGGAATGAAAAACTGTTTTTT.

The rearrangement joins TRBV19 to TRBJ1-2; D is possibly TRBD1 (5 bases). Germline CDR1 LNHDA, CDR2 SQIVND (reference sequence). The V end was cut by 2 bases, the J end by 4 bases, with 14 bases between. This CDR3 is 15 amino acids long. CDR3 sequence: CASSIPWGSFYGYTF. The CDR3 DNA follows: TGTGCCAGTAGTATACCGTGGGGCTCATTCTATGGCTACACCTTC.

The chain joins TRBV11-2 to TRBJ1-4; D might be TRBD1 (5 bases). CDR3 length: 15 amino acids. The germline V gene encodes CDR1 SGHAT and CDR2 FQNNGV. Trimming shortened V by 5 bases and J by 10 bases, and 20 bases separated the two germline ends. CDR3 DNA: TGTGCCAGCAGCCCTGCCCCGACGGGGGTAGGAAAACTGTTTTTT. Translated: CASSPAPTGVGKLFF.

Comment on this clone: The identical CDR3 is also encoded by other nucleotide sequences in the sample. J is TRBJ2-7 and V is TRBV7-2, with a possible D match to TRBD1 (6 bases). The CDR3 runs to 13 residues. V was shortened by 6 bases and J by 2 bases, with 11 bases between the two germline ends. From germline, CDR1 is SGHTA and CDR2 FQGNSA. As DNA, the CDR3 is TGTGCCAGCAGGCCGACAGGCACCTACGAGCAGTACTTC. This codes for CASRPTGTYEQYF.

J is TRBJ2-7 and V is TRBV18, with D perhaps matching TRBD2 (5 bases). Germline CDR1 is KGHSH and CDR2 is LQKENI. The germline V and J ends were trimmed by 4 bases and 7 bases, with 8 bases remaining between them. CDR3 length: 11 amino acids. The CDR3 DNA sequence: TGTGCCAGCTCACTTCGGGGAGAGCAGTACTTC. This sequence encodes CASSLRGEQYF.

The chain employs TRBV12-3 or TRBV12-4 and TRBJ2-5; unclear D gene. This CDR3 has 11 amino acids. V was trimmed by 2 bases and J by 5 bases, leaving 3 bases between them. The CDR3 protein is CASSLRETQYF. In DNA form, the CDR3 reads TGTGCCAGCAGTTTAAGGGAGACCCAGTACTTC.

The table lists this clone with a count of one. The chain is built from TRBV28 and TRBJ2-7; 11 bases agree with TRBD2. The CDR3 totals 14 residues. The V gene's germline CDR1 is MDHEN and CDR2 SYDVKM. With 6 bases clipped from V and 4 bases from J, the junction kept 5 bases outside the gene matches. The CDR3 DNA is TGTGCCAGCAGAACCGGGACTAGCGGTTACGAGCAGTACTTC. Translated, it gives CASRTGTSGYEQYF.

The V call is TRBV19, the J call TRBJ1-1; D is unclear. The germline gives CDR1 LNHDA, CDR2 SQIVND (reference sequence). The CDR3 is made up of 14 amino acids. The V gene lost 1 base and the J gene lost 0 bases, with 6 bases spanning the gap. CDR3 nucleotide sequence: TGTGCCAGTAGTATAGGGGGATTGAACACTGAAGCTTTCTTT. This translates into CASSIGGLNTEAFF.

The chain combines TRBV3-1 (or the pseudogene TRBV3-2) with TRBJ2-3; 15 nucleotides line up with TRBD2. The V gene's germline CDR1 is LGHDT and CDR2 YNNKEL (reference sequence). This CDR3 is built from 17 residues. The ends lost 4 bases at V and 1 base at J; junction bases unmatched: 3. CDR3 in amino acids: CASSRTSGGAGTDTQYF. CDR3 sequence (DNA): TGTGCCAGCAGCCGGACTAGCGGGGGGGCCGGCACAGATACGCAGTATTTT.

The chain combines TRBV3-1 (or the pseudogene TRBV3-2) with TRBJ1-3, with a possible D match to TRBD1 (5 bases). CDR3 length: 13 residues. Trimming shortened V by 4 bases and J by 7 bases, and 11 bases separated the two germline ends. Looked up from germline, CDR1 is LGHDT and CDR2 is YNNKEL (reference sequence). The CDR3 spells CASSPGEVNTIYF. The CDR3 nucleotides are TGTGCCAGCAGCCCGGGGGAGGTGAACACCATATATTTT.

The rearrangement uses TRBV9 and TRBJ1-3; 8 bases are shared with TRBD1. The junction had 10 bases not matched to a gene; V was cut back by 3 bases and J by 5 bases. Germline V gives CDR1 SGDLS, CDR2 YYNGEE. The CDR3 consists of 16 residues. In nucleotides, the CDR3 is TGTGCCAGCAGCGCAGGGACAGGCGGGAGCAGAAACACCATATATTTT. It specifies CASSAGTGGSRNTIYF.

The chain has TRBV15 and TRBJ1-4, with 7 bases matching TRBD1. The CDR3 consists of 16 residues. Looked up from germline, CDR1 is LNHNV and CDR2 is YYDKDF (reference sequence). V shed 0 bases and J 8 bases; nucleotides not matched to a gene: 9. CDR3 sequence: CATSRDQRDSQEKLFF. The CDR3, as DNA: TGTGCCACCAGCAGAGATCAGCGGGACAGTCAAGAAAAACTGTTTTTT. Supplemented by reference TRBV15 and TRBJ1-4, the full variable domain reads DAMVIQNPRYQVTQFGKPVTLSCSQTLNHNVMYWYQQKSSQAPKLLFHYYDKDFNNEADTPDNFQSRRPNTSFCFLDIRSPGLGDTAMYLCATSRDQRDSQEKLFFGSGTQLSVL.